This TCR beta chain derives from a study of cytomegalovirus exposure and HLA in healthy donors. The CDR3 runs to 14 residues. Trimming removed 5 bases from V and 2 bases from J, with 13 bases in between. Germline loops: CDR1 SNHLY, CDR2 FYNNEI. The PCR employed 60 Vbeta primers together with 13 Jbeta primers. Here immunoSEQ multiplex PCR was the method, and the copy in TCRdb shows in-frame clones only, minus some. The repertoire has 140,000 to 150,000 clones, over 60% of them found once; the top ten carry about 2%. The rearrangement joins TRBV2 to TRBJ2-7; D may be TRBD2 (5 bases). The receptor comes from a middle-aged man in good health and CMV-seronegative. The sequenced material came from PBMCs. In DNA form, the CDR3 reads TGTGCCAGCAGTTTCGGAGGTGGCCCCTACGAGCAGTACTTC. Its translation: CASSFGGGPYEQYF.